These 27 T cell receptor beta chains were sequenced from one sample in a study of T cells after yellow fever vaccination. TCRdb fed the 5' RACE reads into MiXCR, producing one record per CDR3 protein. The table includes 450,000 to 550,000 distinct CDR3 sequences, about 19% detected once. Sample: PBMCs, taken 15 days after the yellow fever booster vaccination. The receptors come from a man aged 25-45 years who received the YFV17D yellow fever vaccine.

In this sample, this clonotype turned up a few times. This CDR3 is CASSLSGSTEAFF. The CDR3 bases are TGTGCCAGCAGCTTATCCGGGAGCACTGAAGCTTTCTTT. This chain joins TRBV7-6 and TRBJ1-1, with no clear D. The V end was cut by 2 bases, the J end by 4 bases, with 8 bases between. This CDR3 region has 13 residues. The germline V gene encodes CDR1 SGHVS and CDR2 FNYEAQ.

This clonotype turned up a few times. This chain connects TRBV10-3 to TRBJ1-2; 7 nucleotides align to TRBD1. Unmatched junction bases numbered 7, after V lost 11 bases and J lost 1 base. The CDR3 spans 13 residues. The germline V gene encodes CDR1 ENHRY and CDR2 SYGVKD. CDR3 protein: CALGRDSNYGYTF. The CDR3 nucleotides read TGTGCCCTCGGTAGGGACAGTAACTATGGCTACACCTTC.

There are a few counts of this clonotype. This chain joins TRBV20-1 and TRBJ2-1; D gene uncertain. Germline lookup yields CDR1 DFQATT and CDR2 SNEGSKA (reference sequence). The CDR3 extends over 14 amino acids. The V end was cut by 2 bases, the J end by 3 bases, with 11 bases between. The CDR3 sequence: CSARIENGYNEQFF. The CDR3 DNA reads TGCAGTGCTAGAATTGAGAATGGCTACAATGAGCAGTTCTTC.

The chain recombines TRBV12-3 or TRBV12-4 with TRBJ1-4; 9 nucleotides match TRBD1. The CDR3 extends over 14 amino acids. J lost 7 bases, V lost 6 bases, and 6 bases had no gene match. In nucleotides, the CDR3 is TGTGCCAGCAGGAGGACAGGGGAGAGTGAAAAACTGTTTTTT. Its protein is CASRRTGESEKLFF.

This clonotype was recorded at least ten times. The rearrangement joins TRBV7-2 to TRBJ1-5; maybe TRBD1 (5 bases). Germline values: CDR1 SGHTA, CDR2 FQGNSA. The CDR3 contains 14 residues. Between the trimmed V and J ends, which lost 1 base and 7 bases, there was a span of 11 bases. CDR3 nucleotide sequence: TGTGCCAGCAGCTTAGATGGGGGAGGGCAGCCCCAGCATTTT. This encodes CASSLDGGGQPQHF.

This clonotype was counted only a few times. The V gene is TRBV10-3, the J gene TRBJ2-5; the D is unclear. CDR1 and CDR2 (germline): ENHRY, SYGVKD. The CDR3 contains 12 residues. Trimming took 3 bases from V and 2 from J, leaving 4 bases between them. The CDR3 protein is CAISDRQETQYF. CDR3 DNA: TGTGCCATCAGTGACAGACAAGAGACCCAGTACTTC.

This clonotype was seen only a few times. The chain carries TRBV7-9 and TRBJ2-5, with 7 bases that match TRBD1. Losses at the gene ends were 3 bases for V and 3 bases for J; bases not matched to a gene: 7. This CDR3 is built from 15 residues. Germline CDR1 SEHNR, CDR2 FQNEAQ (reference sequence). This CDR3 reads CASSFMGDRKETQYF. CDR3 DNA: TGTGCCAGCAGCTTTATGGGGGACAGAAAAGAGACCCAGTACTTC.

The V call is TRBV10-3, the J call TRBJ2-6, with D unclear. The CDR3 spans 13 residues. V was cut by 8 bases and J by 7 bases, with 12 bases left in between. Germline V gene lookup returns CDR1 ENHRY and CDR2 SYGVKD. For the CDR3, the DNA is TGTGCCATCTCCCCCGACGGAGCCAACGTCCTGACTTTC. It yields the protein CAISPDGANVLTF.

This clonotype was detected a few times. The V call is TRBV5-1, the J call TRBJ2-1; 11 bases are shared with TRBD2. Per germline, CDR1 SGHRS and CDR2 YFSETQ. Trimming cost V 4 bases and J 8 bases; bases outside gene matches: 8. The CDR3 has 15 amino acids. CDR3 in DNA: TGCGCCAGCAGCCCGACTAGCGGGAAGGCCTATGAGCAGTTCTTC. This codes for CASSPTSGKAYEQFF.

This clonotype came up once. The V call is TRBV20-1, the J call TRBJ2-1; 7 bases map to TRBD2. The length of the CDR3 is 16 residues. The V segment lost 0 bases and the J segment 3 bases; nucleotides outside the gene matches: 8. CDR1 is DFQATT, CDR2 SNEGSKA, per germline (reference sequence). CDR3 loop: CSARDQTSANYNEQFF. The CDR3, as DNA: TGCAGTGCTAGAGACCAAACTAGCGCTAACTACAATGAGCAGTTCTTC.

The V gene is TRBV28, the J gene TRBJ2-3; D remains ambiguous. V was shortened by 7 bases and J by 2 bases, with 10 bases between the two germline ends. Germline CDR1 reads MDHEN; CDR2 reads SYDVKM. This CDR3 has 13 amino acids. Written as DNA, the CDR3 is TGTGCCAGCACCCGGGCCTTCACAGATACGCAGTATTTT. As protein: CASTRAFTDTQYF.

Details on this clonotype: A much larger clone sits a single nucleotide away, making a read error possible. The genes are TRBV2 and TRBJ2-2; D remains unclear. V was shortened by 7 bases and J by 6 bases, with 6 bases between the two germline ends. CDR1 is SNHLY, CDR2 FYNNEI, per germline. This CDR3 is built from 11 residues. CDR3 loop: CASTPAGELFF. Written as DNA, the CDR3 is TGTGCCAGCACCCCCGCCGGGGAGCTGTTTTTT.

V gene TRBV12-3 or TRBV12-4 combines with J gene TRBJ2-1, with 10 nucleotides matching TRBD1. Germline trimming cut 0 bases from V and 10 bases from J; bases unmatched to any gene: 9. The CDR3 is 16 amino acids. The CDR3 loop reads CASSLARTGGRGEQFF. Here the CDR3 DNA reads TGTGCCAGCAGTTTAGCCAGGACAGGGGGGAGGGGGGAGCAGTTCTTC.

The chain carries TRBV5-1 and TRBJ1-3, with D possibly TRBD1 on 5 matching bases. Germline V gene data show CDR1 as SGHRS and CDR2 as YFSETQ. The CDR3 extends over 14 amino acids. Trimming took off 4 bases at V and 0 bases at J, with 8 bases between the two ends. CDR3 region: CASSMTVSGNTIYF. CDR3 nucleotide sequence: TGCGCCAGCAGCATGACAGTCTCTGGAAACACCATATATTTT.

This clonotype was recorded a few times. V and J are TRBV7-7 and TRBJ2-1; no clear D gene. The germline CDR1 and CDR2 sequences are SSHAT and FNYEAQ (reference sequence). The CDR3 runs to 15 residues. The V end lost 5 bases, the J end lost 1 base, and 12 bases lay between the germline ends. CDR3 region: CASSRLTGSYNEQFF. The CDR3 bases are TGTGCCAGCAGCCGACTGACTGGGTCCTACAATGAGCAGTTCTTC.

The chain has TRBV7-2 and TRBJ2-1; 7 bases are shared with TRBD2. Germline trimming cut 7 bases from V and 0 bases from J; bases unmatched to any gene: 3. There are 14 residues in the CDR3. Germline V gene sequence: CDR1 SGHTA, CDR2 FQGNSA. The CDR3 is CASNRGSSYNEQFF. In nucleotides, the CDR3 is TGTGCCAGCAATCGCGGGAGCTCCTACAATGAGCAGTTCTTC. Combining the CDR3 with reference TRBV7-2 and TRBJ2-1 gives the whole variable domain GAGVSQSPSNKVTEKGKDVELRCDPISGHTALYWYRQSLGQGLEFLIYFQGNSAPDKSGLPSDRFSAERTGGSVSTLTIQRTQQEDSAVYLCASNRGSSYNEQFFGPGTRLTVL.

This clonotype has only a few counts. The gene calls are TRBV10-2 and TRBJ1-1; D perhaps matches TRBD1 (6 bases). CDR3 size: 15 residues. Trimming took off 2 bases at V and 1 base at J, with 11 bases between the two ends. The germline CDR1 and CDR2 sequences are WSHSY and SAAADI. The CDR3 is CASSEGRGGNTEAFF. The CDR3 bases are TGCGCCAGCAGTGAGGGGAGAGGGGGGAACACTGAAGCTTTCTTT.

The CDR3 nucleotides read TGTGCCAGCAGTCCCCTTGGAGGGGGGGTTTCCTACAATGAGCAGTTCTTC. Residues: CASSPLGGGVSYNEQFF. The chain has TRBV6-1 and TRBJ2-1, with D possibly matching TRBD2 (7 bases). Germline V gene data show CDR1 as MNHNS and CDR2 as SASEGT. The V end was cut by 5 bases, the J end by 1 base, with 18 bases between. The CDR3 has 17 residues.

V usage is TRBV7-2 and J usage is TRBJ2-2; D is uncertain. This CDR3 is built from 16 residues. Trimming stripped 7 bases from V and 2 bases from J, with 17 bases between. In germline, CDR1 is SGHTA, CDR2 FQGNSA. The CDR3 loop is CASTTRRISNTGELFF. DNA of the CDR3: TGTGCCAGCACCACCCGAAGGATTTCAAACACCGGGGAGCTGTTTTTT.

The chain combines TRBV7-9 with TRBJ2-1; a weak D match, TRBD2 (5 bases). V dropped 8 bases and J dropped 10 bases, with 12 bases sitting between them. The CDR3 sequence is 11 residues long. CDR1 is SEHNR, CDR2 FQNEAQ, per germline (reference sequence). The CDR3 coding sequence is TGTGCCAGCTATAGGACTGCAGAGCAGTTCTTC. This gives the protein CASYRTAEQFF.

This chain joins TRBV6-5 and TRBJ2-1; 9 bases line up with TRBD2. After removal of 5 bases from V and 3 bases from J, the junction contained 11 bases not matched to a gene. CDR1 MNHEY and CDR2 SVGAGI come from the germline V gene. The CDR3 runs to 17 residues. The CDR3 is CASSLLRAGGNYNEQFF. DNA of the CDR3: TGTGCCAGCAGTCTCCTGCGAGCGGGAGGTAACTACAATGAGCAGTTCTTC.

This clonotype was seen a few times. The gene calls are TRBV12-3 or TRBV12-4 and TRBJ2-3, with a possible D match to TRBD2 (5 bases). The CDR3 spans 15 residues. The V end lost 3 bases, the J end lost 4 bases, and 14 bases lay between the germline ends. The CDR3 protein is CASSLGDGPPDTQYF. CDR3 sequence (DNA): TGTGCCAGCAGTTTGGGAGACGGCCCACCAGATACGCAGTATTTT.

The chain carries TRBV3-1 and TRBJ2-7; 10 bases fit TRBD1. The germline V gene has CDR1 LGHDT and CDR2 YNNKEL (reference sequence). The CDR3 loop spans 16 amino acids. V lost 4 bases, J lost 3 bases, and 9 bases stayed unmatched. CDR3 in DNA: TGTGCCAGCAGCCTCCCCTTGGGGGACAGGGGCTACGAGCAGTACTTC. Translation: CASSLPLGDRGYEQYF.

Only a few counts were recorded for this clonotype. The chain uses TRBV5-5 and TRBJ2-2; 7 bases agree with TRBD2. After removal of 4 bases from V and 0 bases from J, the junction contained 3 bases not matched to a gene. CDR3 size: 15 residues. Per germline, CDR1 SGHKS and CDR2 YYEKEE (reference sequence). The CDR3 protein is CASSGGDANTGELFF. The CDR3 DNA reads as TGTGCCAGCAGCGGGGGGGATGCGAACACCGGGGAGCTGTTTTTT.

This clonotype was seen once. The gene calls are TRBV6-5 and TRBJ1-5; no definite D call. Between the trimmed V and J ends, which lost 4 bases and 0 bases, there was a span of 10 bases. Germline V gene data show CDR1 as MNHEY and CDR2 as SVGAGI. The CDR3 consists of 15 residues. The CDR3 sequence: CASSSGRNSNQPQHF. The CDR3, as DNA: TGTGCCAGCAGTTCCGGAAGGAATAGCAATCAGCCCCAGCATTTT.

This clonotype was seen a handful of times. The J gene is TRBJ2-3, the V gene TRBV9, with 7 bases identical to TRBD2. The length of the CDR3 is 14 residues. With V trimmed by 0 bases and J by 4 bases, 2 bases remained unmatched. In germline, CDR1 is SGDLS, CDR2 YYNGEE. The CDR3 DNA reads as TGTGCCAGCAGCGTAGGGGGGGGTTCAGATACGCAGTATTTT. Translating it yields CASSVGGGSDTQYF. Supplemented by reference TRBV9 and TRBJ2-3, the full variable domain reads DSGVTQTPKHLITATGQRVTLRCSPRSGDLSVYWYQQSLDQGLQFLIQYYNGEERAKGNILERFSAQQFPDLHSELNLSSLELGDSALYFCASSVGGGSDTQYFGPGTRLTVL.

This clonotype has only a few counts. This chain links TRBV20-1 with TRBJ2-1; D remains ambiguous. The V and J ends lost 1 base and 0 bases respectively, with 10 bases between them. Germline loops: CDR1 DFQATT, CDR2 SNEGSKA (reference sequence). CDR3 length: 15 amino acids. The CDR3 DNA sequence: TGCAGTGCTAGAGTCCAGAGGCGCTCCTACAATGAGCAGTTCTTC. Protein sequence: CSARVQRRSYNEQFF.